This TCR beta chain was identified during a study of T-cell reconstitution after alpha-beta-depleted transplantation in children. Overall study results and limits: Reportedly, alpha-beta T cells present about two months post-transplant originated from several hundred expanded clones of graft origin. Surviving recipient cells, namely T cells and thymic progenitors, were the source of high day-60 TCRbeta diversity in some patients. T-cell counts and diversity were attributed mostly to newly produced T cells one year after transplant.

This clonotype was counted a few times. Its antigen is not identified. Construction of the TCRbeta library involved unique molecular identifiers. TCRdb redid the calling of the PCR reads with MiXCR, one entry per CDR3 protein. The sample has 500,000 to 600,000 distinct CDR3 sequences; roughly a quarter are singletons. V shed 2 bases and J shed 8 bases, with 12 bases lying between them. Looked up from germline, CDR1 is KGHSH and CDR2 is LQKENI. CDR3 size: 13 residues. The receptor comes from a boy under two years old with Wiskott-Aldrich syndrome, due to receive a stem cell transplant. This sequence joins TRBV18 and TRBJ1-1, with D possibly TRBD1 on 5 matching bases. The sample here was PBMCs, taken before TCRalphabeta/CD19-depleted stem cell transplant. The CDR3 loop is CASSPRDSSEAFF. Here the CDR3 DNA reads TGTGCCAGCTCACCAAGAGACAGCTCCGAAGCTTTCTTT.